This T cell receptor beta chain emerged from a study of blood T cell repertoires in COVID-19. Looking at the study overall: The study drew acute and convalescent COVID-19 samples from the United States, Italy and Spain. From T cells, B-cell-depleted T cells, or PBMCs came the material, which was cDNA or gDNA.

CDR3 length equals 14 residues. Germline V gene data show CDR1 as MNHEY and CDR2 as SVGAGI. V was trimmed by 5 bases and J by 1 base, leaving 11 bases between them. The Seattle patients, enrolled during active infection, were followed longitudinally. TCRdb's table, derived via immunoSEQ multiplex PCR, lists solely in-frame clones and lacks some. The sample comprises a few hundred thousand clones, less than 90% of which are singletons, and just over 7% rests with the top ten. What was sequenced was peripheral blood. The chain links TRBV6-5 to TRBJ1-1; D may be TRBD1 (5 bases). The receptor's source is a woman aged 55-69 years with COVID-19, enrolled during active disease. This CDR3 reads CASSTGVGNTEAFF. The CDR3 bases are TGTGCCAGCAGTACAGGAGTGGGGAACACTGAAGCTTTCTTT.